The 21 T cell receptor beta chains reported below all come from one sample, sequenced in a study of cytomegalovirus exposure and HLA in healthy donors. Vbeta (60) and Jbeta (13) primers were used in the PCR. Generated by immunoSEQ multiplex PCR, the TCRdb table keeps only in-frame clones and is missing some. Of about 120,000 clones in the sample, over 60% are singletons; the top ten hold 3.5% to 4.5%. Material: PBMCs. These receptors were taken from a man aged 25 to 40 in good health and CMV-seropositive.

The rearrangement uses TRBV15 and TRBJ1-1; D gene uncertain. CDR1 is LNHNV, CDR2 YYDKDF, per germline (reference sequence). This CDR3 has 13 amino acids. V was shortened by 4 bases and J by 6 bases, with 12 bases between the two germline ends. The CDR3 reads CATSMSQVAEAFF. CDR3 in DNA: TGTGCCACCAGCATGTCCCAGGTCGCTGAAGCTTTCTTT.

The chain has TRBV7-9 and TRBJ1-4, with D maybe TRBD1 (5 bases). V was shortened by 5 bases and J by 4 bases, with 14 bases between the two germline ends. Germline V lookup: CDR1 SEHNR, CDR2 FQNEAQ (reference sequence). The CDR3 extends over 15 amino acids. The CDR3 DNA reads as TGTGCCAGCAGCCTAATAGGGGTGCTTAATGAAAAACTGTTTTTT. The encoded protein is CASSLIGVLNEKLFF.

The genes are TRBV5-1 and TRBJ1-1, with D possibly matching TRBD1 (5 bases). Germline-derived CDR1 and CDR2 are SGHRS and YFSETQ. Between the trimmed V and J ends, which lost 4 bases and 3 bases, there was a span of 13 bases. CDR3 size: 14 residues. In nucleotides, the CDR3 is TGCGCCAGCAGCCCTCAGGGAGGGGACACTGAAGCTTTCTTT. It is translated as CASSPQGGDTEAFF.

V gene TRBV5-6 combines with J gene TRBJ1-1, with D tentatively TRBD1 (5 bases). V lost 0 bases to trimming and J lost 3 bases, with 9 bases between them. The CDR3 sequence is 14 residues long. Germline CDR1 reads SGHDT; CDR2 reads YYEEEE. CDR3 DNA: TGTGCCAGCAGCTTGGACCAGGGCGACACTGAAGCTTTCTTT. This gives the protein CASSLDQGDTEAFF.

The chain joins TRBV7-8 to TRBJ2-5, with 10 bases matching TRBD2. V dropped 4 bases and J dropped 5; count of bases not matched to a gene: 4. The CDR3 spans 14 residues. Germline-derived CDR1 and CDR2 are SGHVS and FQNEAQ. CDR3 sequence: CASSSLAGGETQYF. The CDR3 nucleotides read TGTGCCAGCAGCTCATTAGCGGGAGGCGAGACCCAGTACTTC.

J is TRBJ2-3 and V is TRBV6-1, with D possibly TRBD1 on 5 matching bases. The V gene's germline CDR1 is MNHNS and CDR2 SASEGT. V lost 11 bases and J 9 bases, leaving 12 bases between the germline ends. The CDR3 has 10 amino acids. The CDR3 sequence: CAGEKGTQYF. In nucleotides, the CDR3 is TGTGCCGGCGAGAAGGGGACGCAGTATTTT.

A few counts support this clone. Here the CDR3 DNA reads TGTGCCAGCAGCTCGGGACAGTTAGCAACTAATGAAAAACTGTTTTTT. Its protein product is CASSSGQLATNEKLFF. The V gene is TRBV5-4, the J gene TRBJ1-4; 7 bases match TRBD1. V dropped 3 bases and J dropped 0; count of bases not matched to a gene: 5. The CDR3 spans 16 residues. Germline V gene lookup returns CDR1 SGHNT and CDR2 YYREEE (reference sequence). Full variable domain (missing parts from reference TRBV5-4 and TRBJ1-4): ETGVTQSPTHLIKTRGQQVTLRCSSQSGHNTVSWYQQALGQGPQFIFQYYREEENGRGNFPPRFSGLQFPNYSSELNVNALELDDSALYLCASSSGQLATNEKLFFGSGTQLSVL.

The chain has TRBV9 and TRBJ1-1; 10 bases match TRBD1. Germline CDR1 SGDLS, CDR2 YYNGEE. CDR3 size: 15 residues. The V gene end was trimmed by 4 bases and the J gene end by 3 bases; junction bases not matched to a gene: 6. This CDR3 is CASSPETGGYTEAFF. CDR3 nucleotide sequence: TGTGCCAGCAGCCCAGAGACAGGGGGCTACACTGAAGCTTTCTTT. Complete variable domain (other parts from reference TRBV9 and TRBJ1-1): DSGVTQTPKHLITATGQRVTLRCSPRSGDLSVYWYQQSLDQGLQFLIQYYNGEERAKGNILERFSAQQFPDLHSELNLSSLELGDSALYFCASSPETGGYTEAFFGQGTRLTVV.

The gene calls are TRBV18 and TRBJ2-7, with D possibly being TRBD2 (6 bases). Trimming shortened V by 1 base and J by 6 bases, and 10 bases separated the two germline ends. In germline, CDR1 is KGHSH, CDR2 LQKENI. The CDR3 runs to 13 residues. CDR3 sequence: CASSPRGVIEQYF. DNA for the CDR3: TGTGCCAGCTCACCACGGGGGGTTATCGAGCAGTACTTC.

The chain has TRBV6-1 and TRBJ1-1, with 9 positions matching TRBD1. The germline CDR1 and CDR2 sequences are MNHNS and SASEGT. V was clipped by 7 bases and J by 6 bases; unmatched bases: 9. This CDR3 region has 14 residues. The CDR3 spells CASTLDRGRSEAFF. The CDR3 region has the DNA TGTGCCAGCACGTTGGACAGGGGAAGGTCTGAAGCTTTCTTT.

This clone was found once. This rearrangement joins TRBV19 to TRBJ2-3, with D possibly TRBD2 on 7 matching bases. Germline loops: CDR1 LNHDA, CDR2 SQIVND (reference sequence). This CDR3 comprises 17 residues. Trimming left V 5 bases short and J 1 base short, with 19 bases between. The CDR3 protein is CASSRYKKGGGTDTQYF. For the CDR3, the DNA is TGTGCCAGTAGTCGGTATAAGAAGGGGGGGGGCACAGATACGCAGTATTTT.

This clone has only one observation. The V and J genes are TRBV28 and TRBJ2-5; D call uncertain. The J call is in doubt because the DNA end fits TRBJ2-7 better. In germline, CDR1 is MDHEN, CDR2 SYDVKM. CDR3 length equals 14 residues. The chain's CDR3 is CASSFGGASYEQYF. The CDR3, as DNA: TGTGCCAGCAGTTTTGGTGGAGCTTCCTACGAGCAGTACTTC.

The chain has TRBV11-2 and TRBJ2-3; TRBD2 is a possible D gene (6 bases). CDR3 length: 15 residues. Germline-derived CDR1 and CDR2 are SGHAT and FQNNGV. Trimming took off 6 bases at V and 2 bases at J, with 15 bases between the two ends. As DNA, the CDR3 is TGTGCCAGCAGGGGACTGACAAGGGACACAGATACGCAGTATTTT. Its translation: CASRGLTRDTDTQYF.

The chain is built from TRBV6-6 and TRBJ2-3; the match to TRBD1 covers 9 bases. Germline V gene sequence: CDR1 MNHNY, CDR2 SVGAGI (reference sequence). The J segment lost 11 bases and the V segment lost 2 bases, leaving 14 bases of the junction unmatched. This CDR3 region has 16 residues. CDR3 loop: CASSYPPGQGRIMQYF. The CDR3 nucleotides read TGTGCCAGCAGTTACCCCCCGGGACAGGGAAGAATAATGCAGTATTTT.

The chain has TRBV13 and TRBJ2-5; 9 bases are shared with TRBD2. TRBJ2-7 matches the DNA end more closely, so the J call is doubtful. Germline CDR1 is PRHDT and CDR2 is FYEKMQ (reference sequence). CDR3 length: 17 amino acids. The CDR3 coding sequence is TGTGCCAGCAGCTTAGAGTCCTGGGCGGGAGGGCCATACGAGCAGTACTTC. This translates into CASSLESWAGGPYEQYF.

This chain joins TRBV5-4 and TRBJ2-2; maybe TRBD2 (6 bases). Trimming pared 2 bases from V and 8 bases from J, leaving 7 bases between. Germline values: CDR1 SGHNT, CDR2 YYREEE (reference sequence). The CDR3 covers 12 residues. The DNA of the CDR3 is TGTGCCAGCAGCTTCGGGGGAGGGGAGCTGTTTTTT. Its translation is CASSFGGGELFF.

For this clone: The junction does not match germline at one end; this may be a read error. The genes are TRBV10-3 and TRBJ2-6; 9 bases agree with TRBD1. Germline lookup yields CDR1 ENHRY and CDR2 SYGVKD. The CDR3 is 21 amino acids. The CDR3 sequence is CAISDFFGRDRELSGANGLTF. CDR3 DNA sequence: TGTGCCATCAGTGATTTTTTCGGACGGGACAGGGAATTATCTGGGGCCAACGGCCTGACTTTC.

This clone has just one count. The chain is built from TRBV7-3 and TRBJ2-1; 7 bases map to TRBD2. Germline lookup yields CDR1 SGHTA and CDR2 FQGTGA. The V segment lost 5 bases and the J segment 4 bases; nucleotides outside the gene matches: 8. The CDR3 is 15 amino acids. DNA for the CDR3: TGTGCCAGCAGCCCCCGGGAGGCCCCGTACAATGAGCAGTTCTTC. Its translation is CASSPREAPYNEQFF.

This chain uses TRBV29-1 with TRBJ2-5, with a possible D match to TRBD1 (6 bases). The J call may be in error: the DNA end matches TRBJ2-7 better. Germline V CDR1 and CDR2: SQVTM, ANQGSEA. The CDR3 length is 12 residues. This chain's CDR3 is CSVAVTGYEQYF. DNA for the CDR3: TGCAGCGTAGCAGTAACAGGGTACGAGCAGTACTTC.

This clone was picked up a small number of times. Other DNA sequences in this sample translate to the same CDR3. J is TRBJ2-7 and V is TRBV7-2; 8 bases map to TRBD1. Germline values: CDR1 SGHTA, CDR2 FQGNSA. The CDR3 extends over 15 amino acids. V shed 6 bases, J shed 0 bases, and the junction held 7 bases outside the gene matches. CDR3 sequence (DNA): TGTGCCAGCAGATACCGGGACAGGAGCTCCTACGAGCAGTACTTC. It translates to CASRYRDRSSYEQYF.

The gene calls are TRBV19 and TRBJ1-1, with D possibly being TRBD1 (6 bases). Germline V gives CDR1 LNHDA, CDR2 SQIVND (reference sequence). The CDR3 runs to 13 residues. V dropped 6 bases and J dropped 0 bases, with 8 bases sitting between them. Here the CDR3 DNA reads TGTGCCAGTAGCGACAGGATGAACACTGAAGCTTTCTTT. Encoded protein: CASSDRMNTEAFF.